The clone carrying this T cell receptor beta chain was seen many times. The V and J ends lost 6 bases and 1 base respectively, with 3 bases between them. The CDR3 sequence is 11 residues long. Germline V gene data show CDR1 as WSHSY and CDR2 as SAAADI. The data originate from a study of neurological immune-mediated disorders. 5'RACE with 10-nucleotide random UMIs generated the cDNA. TCRdb re-derived calls from the 5' RACE reads in MiXCR, one entry per CDR3 protein. The table shows approximately 52,000 distinct CDR3 sequences, with 3% to 4% occurring only once. The TCR sequence derives from a man aged 35-49 years with multiple sclerosis. The chain is built from TRBV10-2 and TRBJ1-1; D call uncertain. The specimen sequenced was PBMCs. CDR3 in DNA: TGCGCCAGCAGGGAGAACACTGAAGCTTTCTTT. This encodes CASRENTEAFF.